Each of the 22 T cell receptor beta chains below was sequenced from the same sample in a study of beta chain features in type 1 diabetes. The isolated RNA, all of it, was reverse transcribed, so expressed TCRB transcripts were what got sequenced. Assay used: immunoSEQ multiplex PCR; TCRdb lists only in-frame clones, some missing. Counted here are around 150,000 clones, 6.9% occurring once; the ten biggest clones make up approximately 1.4%. Material: central memory CD4+ T cells from blood. These receptors were taken from a woman aged 30 to 39 in good health.

A few counts support this clone. The chain combines TRBV7-2 with TRBJ2-7; the D gene is possibly TRBD1 (6 bases). V was cut by 2 bases and J by 4 bases, with 9 bases left in between. The CDR3 consists of 13 residues. Germline CDR1 SGHTA, CDR2 FQGNSA. The CDR3 here is CASSLLQGYEQYF. The DNA for the CDR3 is TGTGCCAGCAGCTTACTACAGGGTTACGAGCAGTACTTC.

The J gene is TRBJ2-3, the V gene TRBV7-2; 9 bases fit TRBD1. The CDR3 consists of 17 residues. Trimming removed 6 bases from V and 4 bases from J; junction bases left unmatched: 14. CDR1 and CDR2 from the germline V gene are SGHTA and FQGNSA. In DNA, the CDR3 is TGTGCCAGCAGTCGAGGGGGACCGACAGGGGGTCCAGATACGCAGTATTTT. Protein product: CASSRGGPTGGPDTQYF.

This chain joins TRBV7-9 and TRBJ1-2, with 7 bases matching TRBD1. The V segment lost 1 base and the J segment 4 bases; nucleotides outside the gene matches: 3. Germline V CDR1 and CDR2: SEHNR, FQNEAQ (reference sequence). CDR3 size: 14 residues. In nucleotides, the CDR3 is TGTGCCAGCAGCTTAGTGGAGGGGGCCTATGGCTACACCTTC. This translates into CASSLVEGAYGYTF.

This chain uses TRBV4-3 with TRBJ2-6; perhaps TRBD1 as D (5 bases). This CDR3 spans 17 amino acids. Trimming left V 4 bases short and J 0 bases short, with 13 bases between. Germline V gene data show CDR1 as LGHNA and CDR2 as YSLEER. For the CDR3, the DNA is TGCGCCAGCAGCCTGGACGACAGATCCTCTGGGGCCAACGTCCTGACTTTC. It translates to CASSLDDRSSGANVLTF.

The chain joins TRBV5-1 to TRBJ2-1, with 13 nucleotides matching TRBD2. There are 16 residues in the CDR3. Losses at the gene ends were 0 bases for V and 4 bases for J; bases not matched to a gene: 1. Germline V gene sequence: CDR1 SGHRS, CDR2 YFSETQ. CDR3 protein: CASSLGGLAGYNEQFF. Here the CDR3 DNA reads TGCGCCAGCAGCTTGGGGGGACTAGCGGGATACAATGAGCAGTTCTTC.

The CDR3 loop is CASSGWGQGAGQPQHF. The CDR3 region has the DNA TGTGCCAGCAGTGGATGGGGCCAGGGGGCTGGTCAGCCCCAGCATTTT. The genes are TRBV2 and TRBJ1-5; 8 bases line up with TRBD1. The germline CDR1 and CDR2 sequences are SNHLY and FYNNEI. The CDR3 consists of 16 residues. V gave up 4 bases and J gave up 6 bases; unmatched junction bases: 11. The complete variable domain, with remaining parts taken from reference TRBV2 and TRBJ1-5, reads EPEVTQTPSHQVTQMGQEVILRCVPISNHLYFYWYRQILGQKVEFLVSFYNNEISEKSEIFDDQFSVERPDGSNFTLKIRSTKLEDSAMYFCASSGWGQGAGQPQHFGDGTRLSIL.

In this sample, this clone turned up a few times. The chain joins TRBV19 to TRBJ2-3; 8 bases are a match to TRBD1. V was pared by 6 bases and J by 2 bases, with 10 bases of the junction left unmatched. The CDR3 length is 16 residues. Germline assignment: CDR1 LNHDA and CDR2 SQIVND (reference sequence). The CDR3 sequence is CASRRQDRAFTDTQYF. As DNA, the CDR3 is TGTGCCAGTAGGCGCCAGGACAGGGCTTTCACAGATACGCAGTATTTT.

This clone turned up a few times. The chain recombines TRBV7-2 with TRBJ2-1; D unclear. This CDR3 comprises 14 residues. V lost 2 bases, J lost 3 bases, and 8 bases lay in between. Germline CDR1 is SGHTA and CDR2 is FQGNSA. CDR3 coding DNA: TGTGCCAGCAGCTTAAGTGGTAGCTACAATGAGCAGTTCTTC. This sequence encodes CASSLSGSYNEQFF.

The CDR3 loop is CAISDQGQDTEAFF. DNA for the CDR3: TGTGCCATCAGTGATCAAGGACAGGACACTGAAGCTTTCTTT. V is TRBV10-3 and J is TRBJ1-1; 7 bases are shared with TRBD1. The germline CDR1 and CDR2 sequences are ENHRY and SYGVKD. The CDR3 contains 14 residues. With V trimmed by 3 bases and J by 3 bases, 4 bases remained unmatched.

The sample holds a few counts of this clone. V is TRBV7-2 and J is TRBJ2-1, with 7 bases identical to TRBD2. CDR3 length: 15 residues. Germline loops: CDR1 SGHTA, CDR2 FQGNSA. The junction had 6 bases not matched to a gene; V was cut back by 1 base and J by 6 bases. The CDR3 bases are TGTGCCAGCAGCTTAGTGGCGGGAGCCTCCAATGAGCAGTTCTTC. It codes for CASSLVAGASNEQFF.

The genes are TRBV6-5 and TRBJ1-5, with D maybe TRBD1 (5 bases). Looked up from germline, CDR1 is MNHEY and CDR2 is SVGAGI. The germline V and J ends were trimmed by 4 bases and 2 bases, with 15 bases remaining between them. The length of the CDR3 is 16 residues. CDR3 in DNA: TGTGCCAGCAGTTTCCGGGGGGGTAGTCGCAATCAGCCCCAGCATTTT. Translating gives CASSFRGGSRNQPQHF.

This clone was recorded only once. The gene calls are TRBV4-3 and TRBJ1-2, with 8 positions matching TRBD1. The ends lost 0 bases at V and 3 bases at J; junction bases unmatched: 3. This CDR3 contains 15 residues. Per germline, CDR1 LGHNA and CDR2 YSLEER. The CDR3 loop reads CASSQDNRGDYGYTF. The CDR3 DNA reads as TGCGCCAGCAGCCAAGACAACAGGGGGGACTATGGCTACACCTTC.

The chain uses TRBV4-2 and TRBJ2-1; 7 bases are shared with TRBD1. Germline V lookup: CDR1 LGHNA, CDR2 YNFKEQ. This CDR3 region has 13 residues. The trim removed 5 bases at V and 7 bases at J, leaving 5 bases unmatched. CDR3 DNA: TGTGCCAGCAGCTGGACACAGGGGAATGAGCAGTTCTTC. This codes for CASSWTQGNEQFF.

The chain joins TRBV7-2 to TRBJ2-2; possible D gene TRBD2, 5 bases. Germline CDR1 is SGHTA and CDR2 is FQGNSA. The CDR3 contains 14 residues. Trimming left V 1 base short and J 7 bases short, with 10 bases between. The CDR3 DNA follows: TGTGCCAGCAGCTTAGGGCGGGTGGTCGGGGAGCTGTTTTTT. Its translation: CASSLGRVVGELFF.

This clone was recorded at least ten times. The chain has TRBV7-9 and TRBJ2-5; D is perhaps TRBD1 (6 bases). The CDR3 length is 15 residues. Germline CDR1 SEHNR, CDR2 FQNEAQ (reference sequence). With 1 base removed from V and 2 bases from J, the gap between germline ends came to 11 bases. This chain's CDR3 is CASSLVTGVQETQYF. The CDR3 bases are TGTGCCAGCAGCTTAGTGACAGGAGTACAAGAGACCCAGTACTTC.

There are a few counts of this clone. This chain uses TRBV7-2 with TRBJ2-5; weak D call: TRBD1 (8 bases). The V and J ends lost 5 bases and 4 bases respectively, with 17 bases between them. CDR3 length equals 15 residues. Germline V gene data show CDR1 as SGHTA and CDR2 as FQGNSA. The CDR3: CASSQQTGEGETQYF. DNA for the CDR3: TGTGCCAGCAGCCAGCAGACAGGGGAGGGAGAGACCCAGTACTTC.

This clone has just a few counts. V gene TRBV11-2 combines with J gene TRBJ1-5; a possible D gene is TRBD1 (5 bases). V lost 5 bases, J lost 5 bases, and 16 bases lay in between. Germline V gene sequence: CDR1 SGHAT, CDR2 FQNNGV. The CDR3 covers 15 residues. The CDR3 DNA follows: TGTGCCAGCAGCCAGGACACGGGAGGACATCAGCCCCAGCATTTT. Its translation: CASSQDTGGHQPQHF.

The chain is built from TRBV4-3 and TRBJ2-5; a weak D match, TRBD1 (6 bases). CDR3 length: 14 residues. V lost 3 bases and J 1 base, leaving 9 bases between the germline ends. Germline lookup yields CDR1 LGHNA and CDR2 YSLEER. The CDR3, as DNA: TGCGCCAGCAGCCAGAACAGGGCCCAAGAGACCCAGTACTTC. This gives the protein CASSQNRAQETQYF.

In this sample, this clone turned up a few times. The chain recombines TRBV4-1 with TRBJ2-1; 11 positions match TRBD2. CDR3 length: 15 residues. Unmatched junction bases numbered 6, after V lost 7 bases and J lost 4 bases. Germline loops: CDR1 MGHRA, CDR2 YSYEKL. As DNA, the CDR3 is TGCGCCAGCAACCGGGCTAGCGGGGGGTACAATGAGCAGTTCTTC. This codes for CASNRASGGYNEQFF.

The chain links TRBV7-8 to TRBJ2-1; the match to TRBD1 covers 8 bases. Germline-derived CDR1 and CDR2 are SGHVS and FQNEAQ. This CDR3 spans 15 amino acids. The J segment lost 4 bases and the V segment lost 1 base, leaving 3 bases of the junction unmatched. The CDR3 nucleotides are TGTGCCAGCAGCTTAGTGACAGGGGTATACAATGAGCAGTTCTTC. Amino acids: CASSLVTGVYNEQFF.

Ten or more counts support this clone. V usage is TRBV9 and J usage is TRBJ2-5; 7 positions agree with TRBD2. This CDR3 is built from 14 residues. V was clipped by 0 bases and J by 4 bases; unmatched bases: 3. Germline V gives CDR1 SGDLS, CDR2 YYNGEE. The CDR3 coding sequence is TGTGCCAGCAGCGTAGCGACGGGGGGAGAGACCCAGTACTTC. Protein product: CASSVATGGETQYF.

The chain joins TRBV18 to TRBJ2-1; 9 positions match TRBD1. The CDR3 spans 15 residues. Germline V gives CDR1 KGHSH, CDR2 LQKENI. V lost 4 bases and J lost 8; bases outside the gene matches: 9. The CDR3 sequence: CASSLTRDRDHEQFF. The CDR3 region has the DNA TGTGCCAGCTCACTAACCCGGGACAGGGACCATGAGCAGTTCTTC.